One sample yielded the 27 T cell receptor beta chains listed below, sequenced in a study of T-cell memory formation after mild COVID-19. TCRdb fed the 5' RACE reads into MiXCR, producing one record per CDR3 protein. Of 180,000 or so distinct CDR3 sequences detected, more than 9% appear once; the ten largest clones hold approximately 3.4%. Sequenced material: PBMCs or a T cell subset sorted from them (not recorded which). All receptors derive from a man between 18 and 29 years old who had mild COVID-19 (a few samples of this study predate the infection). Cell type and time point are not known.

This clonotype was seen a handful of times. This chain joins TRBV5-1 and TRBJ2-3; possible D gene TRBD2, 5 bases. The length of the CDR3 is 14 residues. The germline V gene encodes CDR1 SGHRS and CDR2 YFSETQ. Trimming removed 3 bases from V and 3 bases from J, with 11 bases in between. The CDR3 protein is CASSSRGETDTQYF. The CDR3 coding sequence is TGCGCCAGCAGCTCCCGGGGTGAGACAGATACGCAGTATTTT.

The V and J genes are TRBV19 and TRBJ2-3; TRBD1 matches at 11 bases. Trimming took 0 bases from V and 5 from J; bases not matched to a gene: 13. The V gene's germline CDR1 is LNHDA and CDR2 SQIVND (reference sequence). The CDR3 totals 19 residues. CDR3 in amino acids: CASSIDLPAGTGGGDTQYF. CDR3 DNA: TGTGCCAGTAGTATAGACCTCCCAGCCGGGACAGGGGGTGGAGATACGCAGTATTTT.

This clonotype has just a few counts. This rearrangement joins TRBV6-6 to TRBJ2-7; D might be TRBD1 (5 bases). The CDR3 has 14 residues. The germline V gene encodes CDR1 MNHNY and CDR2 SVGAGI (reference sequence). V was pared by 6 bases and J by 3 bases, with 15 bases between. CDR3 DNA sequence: TGTGCCAGCAGCCTAGGGGCAGGGAACTACGAGCAGTACGTC. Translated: CASSLGAGNYEQYV.

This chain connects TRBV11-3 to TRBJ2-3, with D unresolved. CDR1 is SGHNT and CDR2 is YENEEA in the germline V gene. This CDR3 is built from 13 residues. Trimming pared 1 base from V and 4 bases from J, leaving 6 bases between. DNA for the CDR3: TGTGCCAGCAGCTTAGGAAGGTCAGATACGCAGTATTTT. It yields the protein CASSLGRSDTQYF.

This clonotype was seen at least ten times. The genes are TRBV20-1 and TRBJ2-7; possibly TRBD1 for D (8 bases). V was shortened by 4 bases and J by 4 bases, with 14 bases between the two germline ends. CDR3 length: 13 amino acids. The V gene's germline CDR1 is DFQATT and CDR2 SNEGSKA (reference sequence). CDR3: CSANRGGTYEQYF. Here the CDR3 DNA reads TGCAGTGCTAACAGGGGGGGCACATACGAGCAGTACTTC.

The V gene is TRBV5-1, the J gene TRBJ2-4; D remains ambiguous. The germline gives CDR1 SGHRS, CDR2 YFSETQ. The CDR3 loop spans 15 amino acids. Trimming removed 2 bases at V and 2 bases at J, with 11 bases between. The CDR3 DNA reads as TGCGCCAGCAGCTTTACGTCGGTTACCAAAAACATTCAGTACTTC. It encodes CASSFTSVTKNIQYF.

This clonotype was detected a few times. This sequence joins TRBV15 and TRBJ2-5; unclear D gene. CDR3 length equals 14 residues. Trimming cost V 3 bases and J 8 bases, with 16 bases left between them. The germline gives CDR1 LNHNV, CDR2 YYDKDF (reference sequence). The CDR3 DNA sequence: TGTGCCACCAGCAGGGCGCTCGGCCCTGGAACCCAGTACTTC. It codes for CATSRALGPGTQYF.

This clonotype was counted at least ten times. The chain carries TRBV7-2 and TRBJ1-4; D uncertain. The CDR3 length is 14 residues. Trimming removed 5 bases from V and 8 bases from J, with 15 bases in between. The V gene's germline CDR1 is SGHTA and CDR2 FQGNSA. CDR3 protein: CASSPTQTAEKLFF. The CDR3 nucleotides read TGTGCCAGCAGCCCGACGCAAACAGCAGAAAAACTGTTTTTT.

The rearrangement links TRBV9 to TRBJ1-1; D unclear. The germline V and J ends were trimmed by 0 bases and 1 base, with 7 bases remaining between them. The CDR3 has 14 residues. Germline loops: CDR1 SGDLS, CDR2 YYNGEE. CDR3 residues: CASSVVATNTEAFF. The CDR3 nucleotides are TGTGCCAGCAGCGTAGTGGCTACGAACACTGAAGCTTTCTTT.

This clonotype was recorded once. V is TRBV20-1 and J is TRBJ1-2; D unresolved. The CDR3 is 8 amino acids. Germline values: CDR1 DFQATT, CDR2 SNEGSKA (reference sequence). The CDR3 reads CGGYGYTF. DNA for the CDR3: TGCGGAGGCTATGGCTACACCTTC.

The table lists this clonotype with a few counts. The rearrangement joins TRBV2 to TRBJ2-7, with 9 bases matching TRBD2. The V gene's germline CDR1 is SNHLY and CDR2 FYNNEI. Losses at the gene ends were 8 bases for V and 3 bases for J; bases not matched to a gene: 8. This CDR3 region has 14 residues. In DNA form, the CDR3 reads TGTGCCAGCGCCGCGGGGGGGTTTTTCTACGAGCAGTACTTC. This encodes CASAAGGFFYEQYF.

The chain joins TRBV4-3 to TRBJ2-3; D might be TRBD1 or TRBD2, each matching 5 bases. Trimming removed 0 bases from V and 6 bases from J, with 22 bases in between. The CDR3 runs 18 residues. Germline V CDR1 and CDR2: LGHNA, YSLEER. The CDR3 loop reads CASSQDARALSGADTQYF. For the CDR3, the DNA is TGCGCCAGCAGCCAAGATGCCCGCGCCCTATCCGGGGCGGATACGCAGTATTTT.

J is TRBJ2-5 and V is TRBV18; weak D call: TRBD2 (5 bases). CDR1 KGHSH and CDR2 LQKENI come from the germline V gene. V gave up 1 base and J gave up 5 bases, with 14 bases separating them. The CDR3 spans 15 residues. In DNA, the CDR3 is TGTGCCAGCTCACCACAACTAGAGCAGAGGGAGACCCAGTACTTC. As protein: CASSPQLEQRETQYF.

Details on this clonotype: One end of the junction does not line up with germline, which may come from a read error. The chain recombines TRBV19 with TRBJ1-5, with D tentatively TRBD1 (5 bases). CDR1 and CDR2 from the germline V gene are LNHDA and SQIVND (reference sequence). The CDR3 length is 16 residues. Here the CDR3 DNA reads TGTTCCAGTAGTAAGCTCGGCAGGGTTGGCAATCAGCCCCAGCATTTT. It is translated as CSSSKLGRVGNQPQHF.

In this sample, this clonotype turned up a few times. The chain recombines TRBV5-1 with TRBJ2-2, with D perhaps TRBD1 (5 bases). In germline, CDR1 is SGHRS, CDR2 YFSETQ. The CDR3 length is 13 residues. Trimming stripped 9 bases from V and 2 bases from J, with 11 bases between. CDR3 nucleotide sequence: TGCGCCACCCAGGGCCTCAACACCGGGGAGCTGTTTTTT. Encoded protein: CATQGLNTGELFF.

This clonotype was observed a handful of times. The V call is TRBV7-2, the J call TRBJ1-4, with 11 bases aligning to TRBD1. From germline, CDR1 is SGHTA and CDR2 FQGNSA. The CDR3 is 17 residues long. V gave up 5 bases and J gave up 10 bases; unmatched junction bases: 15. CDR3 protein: CASSRGRVRTGGGKLFF. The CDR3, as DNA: TGTGCCAGCAGCCGAGGCCGAGTGAGGACAGGGGGCGGAAAACTGTTTTTT.

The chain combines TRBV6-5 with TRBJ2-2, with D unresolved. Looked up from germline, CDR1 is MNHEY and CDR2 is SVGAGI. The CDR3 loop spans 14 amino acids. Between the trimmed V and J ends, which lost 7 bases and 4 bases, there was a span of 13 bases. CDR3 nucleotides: TGTGCCAGCAAGTTGTCTCGGGTCACCGGGGAGCTGTTTTTT. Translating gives CASKLSRVTGELFF.

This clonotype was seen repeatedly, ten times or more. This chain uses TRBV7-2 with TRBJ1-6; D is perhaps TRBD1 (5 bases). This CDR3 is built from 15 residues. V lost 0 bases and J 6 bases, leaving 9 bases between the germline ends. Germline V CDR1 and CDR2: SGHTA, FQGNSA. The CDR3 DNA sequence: TGTGCCAGCAGCTTAGCCGGGGCGGGTAATTCACCCCTCCACTTT. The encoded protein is CASSLAGAGNSPLHF.

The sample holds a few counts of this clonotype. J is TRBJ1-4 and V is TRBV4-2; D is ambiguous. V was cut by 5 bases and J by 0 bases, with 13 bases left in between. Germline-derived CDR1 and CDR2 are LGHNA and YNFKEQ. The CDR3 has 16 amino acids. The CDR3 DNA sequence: TGTGCCAGCAGCATAAGCGTCAGGACAACTAATGAAAAACTGTTTTTT. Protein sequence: CASSISVRTTNEKLFF.

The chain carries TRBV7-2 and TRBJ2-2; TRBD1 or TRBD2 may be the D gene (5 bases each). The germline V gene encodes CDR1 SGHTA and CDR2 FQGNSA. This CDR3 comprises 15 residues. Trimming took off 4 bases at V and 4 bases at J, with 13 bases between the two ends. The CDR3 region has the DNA TGTGCCAGCAGCTCGGGACGCCTGCCCACCGGGGAGCTGTTTTTT. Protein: CASSSGRLPTGELFF. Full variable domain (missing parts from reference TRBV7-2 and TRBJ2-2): GAGVSQSPSNKVTEKGKDVELRCDPISGHTALYWYRQSLGQGLEFLIYFQGNSAPDKSGLPSDRFSAERTGGSVSTLTIQRTQQEDSAVYLCASSSGRLPTGELFFGEGSRLTVL.

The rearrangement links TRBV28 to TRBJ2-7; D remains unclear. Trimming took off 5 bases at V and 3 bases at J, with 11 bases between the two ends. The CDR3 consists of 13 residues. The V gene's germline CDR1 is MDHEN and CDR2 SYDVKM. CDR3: CASSPRNSYEQYV. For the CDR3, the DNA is TGTGCCAGCAGTCCCCGTAACAGCTACGAGCAGTACGTC.

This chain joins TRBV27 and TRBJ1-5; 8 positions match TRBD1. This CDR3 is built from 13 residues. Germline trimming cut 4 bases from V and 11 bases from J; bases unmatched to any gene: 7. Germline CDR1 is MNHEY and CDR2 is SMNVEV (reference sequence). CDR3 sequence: CASSSRTGWAQHF. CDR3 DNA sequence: TGTGCCAGCAGTTCCCGGACAGGGTGGGCCCAGCATTTT.

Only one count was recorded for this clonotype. The CDR3, as DNA: TGTGCCACCAGTGATGGACTCACCGGAACGGAGACCCAGTACTTC. Translated: CATSDGLTGTETQYF. The chain uses TRBV24-1 and TRBJ2-5; D perhaps matches TRBD2 (5 bases). Germline CDR1 reads KGHDR; CDR2 reads SFDVKD. The CDR3 consists of 15 residues. The V end lost 3 bases, the J end lost 5 bases, and 15 bases lay between the germline ends.

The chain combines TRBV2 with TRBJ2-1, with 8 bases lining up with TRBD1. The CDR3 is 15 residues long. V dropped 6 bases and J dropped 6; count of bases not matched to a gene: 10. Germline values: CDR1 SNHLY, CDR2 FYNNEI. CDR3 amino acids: CASRRGQVGGNEQFF. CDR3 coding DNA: TGTGCCAGCAGGAGGGGACAGGTTGGAGGCAATGAGCAGTTCTTC.

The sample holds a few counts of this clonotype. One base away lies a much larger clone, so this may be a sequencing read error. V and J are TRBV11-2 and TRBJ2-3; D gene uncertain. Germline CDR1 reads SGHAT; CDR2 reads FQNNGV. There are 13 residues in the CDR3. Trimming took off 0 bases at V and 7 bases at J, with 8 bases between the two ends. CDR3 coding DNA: TGTGCCAGCAGCTTAGAACGGCGAAATACGCAGTATTTT. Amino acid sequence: CASSLERRNTQYF. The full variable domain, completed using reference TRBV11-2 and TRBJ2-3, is EAGVAQSPRYKIIEKRQSVAFWCNPISGHATLYWYQQILGQGPKLLIQFQNNGVVDDSQLPKDRFSAERLKGVDSTLKIQPAKLEDSAVYLCASSLERRNTQYFGPGTRLTVL.

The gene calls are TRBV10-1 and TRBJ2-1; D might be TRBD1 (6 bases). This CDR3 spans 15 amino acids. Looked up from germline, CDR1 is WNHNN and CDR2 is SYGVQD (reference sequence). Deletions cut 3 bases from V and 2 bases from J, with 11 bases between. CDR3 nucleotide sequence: TGCGCCAGCAGTGAAGCTAGACAGGCCTACAATGAGCAGTTCTTC. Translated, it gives CASSEARQAYNEQFF.

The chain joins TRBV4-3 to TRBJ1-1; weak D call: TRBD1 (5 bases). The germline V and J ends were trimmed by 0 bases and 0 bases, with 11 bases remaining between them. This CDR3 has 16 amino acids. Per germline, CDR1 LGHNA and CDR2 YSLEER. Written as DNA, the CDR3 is TGCGCCAGCAGCCAAGATGGGGCTATCGTGAACACTGAAGCTTTCTTT. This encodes CASSQDGAIVNTEAFF.